This entry describes one T cell receptor beta chain. Its specificity is not known. The germline CDR1 and CDR2 sequences are MNHEY and SMNVEV (reference sequence). The CDR3 is 12 amino acids. The ends were cut back, 6 bases at V and 4 bases at J, with 9 bases in the middle. This entry belongs to a study of PD-1 blockade in classical Hodgkin lymphoma. Study observations and caveats: At C4D1, TCR diversity had climbed significantly for CD4+ cells, though not for CD8+ cells.

Some clones are missing from TCRdb's copy, which holds only in-frame ones; the method was immunoSEQ multiplex PCR. The sample gives about 20,000 clones, around 80% of which show up once; approximately 44% is in the top ten. Exposure to brentuximab vedotin varied, and each patient had relapsed following autologous stem cell transplantation. The gene calls are TRBV27 and TRBJ1-2, with D hard to call. Sequencing was performed on peripheral blood mononuclear cells (PBMCs), taken before the second cycle of nivolumab. The TCR originated in a human donor with classical Hodgkin lymphoma. The CDR3 protein is CASSRGFYGYTF. The CDR3 nucleotides are TGTGCCAGCAGCCGAGGATTCTATGGCTACACCTTC.